These 31 T cell receptor beta chains came from one sample sequenced in a study of cytomegalovirus exposure and HLA in healthy donors. The PCR used 60 Vbeta and 13 Jbeta primers. Produced via immunoSEQ multiplex PCR; TCRdb's table is partial and in-frame only. The sample contains 100,000 to 150,000 clones, roughly 74% of which appear only once. The material sequenced was PBMCs. The receptor source for this set is a woman aged 50 to 65 in good health and CMV-seropositive.

The gene calls are TRBV28 and TRBJ1-3; 8 bases map to TRBD1. V was pared by 4 bases and J by 3 bases, with 5 bases of the junction left unmatched. From germline, CDR1 is MDHEN and CDR2 SYDVKM. This CDR3 is built from 15 residues. The CDR3 DNA reads TGTGCCAGCAGTTGGGGGACAGGTGGTGGAAACACCATATATTTT. It encodes CASSWGTGGGNTIYF.

V and J are TRBV19 and TRBJ1-6, with no clear D. The CDR3 extends over 18 amino acids. Germline V CDR1 and CDR2: LNHDA, SQIVND (reference sequence). V lost 6 bases and J 9 bases, leaving 27 bases between the germline ends. The CDR3 region is CASSEKGGGTRYPSPLHF. The CDR3 DNA reads TGTGCCAGTAGCGAAAAGGGCGGAGGAACCCGTTATCCTTCACCCCTCCACTTT.

V usage is TRBV5-1 and J usage is TRBJ2-7; D possibly corresponds to TRBD1 (5 bases). With 2 bases removed from V and 5 bases from J, the gap between germline ends came to 14 bases. From germline, CDR1 is SGHRS and CDR2 YFSETQ. The CDR3 runs to 14 residues. CDR3: CASSFQGGFDEQYF. CDR3 nucleotides: TGCGCCAGCAGCTTTCAGGGCGGCTTCGACGAGCAGTACTTC.

The genes are TRBV12-5 and TRBJ2-3, with TRBD1 matching 11 bases. This CDR3 spans 15 amino acids. V was clipped by 5 bases and J by 4 bases; unmatched bases: 5. Germline CDR1 reads LGHNT; CDR2 reads FRNRAP. CDR3 amino acids: CASGAGQGASDTQYF. The CDR3 DNA reads as TGTGCTAGTGGTGCCGGACAGGGGGCCTCAGATACGCAGTATTTT.

V gene TRBV29-1 combines with J gene TRBJ2-7; weak D call: TRBD1 (6 bases). Germline CDR1 SQVTM, CDR2 ANQGSEA. Between the trimmed V and J ends, which lost 4 bases and 0 bases, there was a span of 19 bases. The CDR3 has 16 amino acids. As DNA, the CDR3 is TGCAGCGTTGGGGGTAGGGGGATTCACAGCTCCTACGAGCAGTACTTC. It yields the protein CSVGGRGIHSSYEQYF.

The table lists this clone with a count of one. This chain uses TRBV2 with TRBJ1-4; 7 positions agree with TRBD1. Germline trimming cut 5 bases from V and 8 bases from J; bases unmatched to any gene: 11. The CDR3 is 15 amino acids. Germline V gene sequence: CDR1 SNHLY, CDR2 FYNNEI. The CDR3 nucleotides are TGTGCCAGCAGTATTTACGACAGGGTGCAAGAAAAACTGTTTTTT. Protein sequence: CASSIYDRVQEKLFF.

This clone appeared a few times. The J gene is TRBJ1-2, the V gene TRBV4-2, with D possibly being TRBD1 (6 bases). V lost 1 base and J lost 6, with 12 bases in between. The CDR3 runs to 14 residues. Germline V gene sequence: CDR1 LGHNA, CDR2 YNFKEQ. CDR3 amino acids: CASSQADRTHGYTF. The CDR3 DNA reads TGTGCCAGCAGCCAAGCTGACAGGACCCATGGCTACACCTTC.

Concerning this clone itself: Within the sample, other DNA sequences also encode this same CDR3. The rearrangement joins TRBV7-2 to TRBJ1-5, with TRBD1 identical over 10 bases. Germline-derived CDR1 and CDR2 are SGHTA and FQGNSA. V shed 4 bases and J 2 bases; nucleotides not matched to a gene: 11. The CDR3 length is 18 residues. CDR3 amino acids: CASSSSPGTGAGNQPQHF. The DNA for the CDR3 is TGTGCCAGCAGCTCCAGTCCCGGGACAGGGGCAGGCAATCAGCCCCAGCATTTT.

This clone was picked up a small number of times. The chain carries TRBV5-1 and TRBJ2-3; 7 nucleotides line up with TRBD1. V lost 1 base and J lost 4; bases outside the gene matches: 6. The CDR3 has 15 residues. Germline-derived CDR1 and CDR2 are SGHRS and YFSETQ. Here the CDR3 reads CASSLSVQGADTQYF. For the CDR3, the DNA is TGCGCCAGCAGCTTGAGTGTCCAGGGGGCAGATACGCAGTATTTT.

The gene calls are TRBV10-3 and TRBJ1-5, with unresolved D. The CDR3 is 13 amino acids. Trimming removed 0 bases at V and 11 bases at J, with 11 bases between. Germline V lookup: CDR1 ENHRY, CDR2 SYGVKD. The CDR3 region is CAISESERVAQHF. As DNA, the CDR3 is TGTGCCATCAGTGAGTCAGAGAGGGTAGCCCAGCATTTT.

The chain employs TRBV18 and TRBJ2-3; 8 positions agree with TRBD2. Trimming removed 2 bases from V and 2 bases from J; junction bases left unmatched: 9. This CDR3 has 17 residues. Looked up from germline, CDR1 is KGHSH and CDR2 is LQKENI. CDR3 DNA: TGTGCCAGCTCACCAACTTGGGCGGGGGGCAACACAGATACGCAGTATTTT. Translation gives CASSPTWAGGNTDTQYF. The variable domain in full, with the rest retrieved from reference TRBV18 and TRBJ2-3, is NAGVMQNPRHLVRRRGQEARLRCSPMKGHSHVYWYRQLPEEGLKFMVYLQKENIIDESGMPKERFSAEFPKEGPSILRIQQVVRGDSAAYFCASSPTWAGGNTDTQYFGPGTRLTVL.

The sample holds a few counts of this clone. The chain combines TRBV19 with TRBJ1-4; D is uncertain. CDR1 is LNHDA and CDR2 is SQIVND in the germline V gene (reference sequence). The V end lost 5 bases, the J end lost 5 bases, and 21 bases lay between the germline ends. The CDR3 length is 17 residues. The CDR3 DNA is TGTGCCAGTAGTGATTCGGGGAATGCAATGGGGAATGAAAAACTGTTTTTT. Translated, it gives CASSDSGNAMGNEKLFF.

V usage is TRBV18 and J usage is TRBJ1-1; D unclear. V shed 6 bases and J shed 1 base, with 12 bases lying between them. The CDR3 is made up of 14 amino acids. Germline V CDR1 and CDR2: KGHSH, LQKENI. The CDR3 DNA is TGTGCCAGCTCTCAGACACCCCAGAACACTGAAGCTTTCTTT. Translated, it gives CASSQTPQNTEAFF.

The V gene is TRBV18, the J gene TRBJ1-4; D gene unclear. The CDR3 runs to 13 residues. Trimming removed 6 bases from V and 6 bases from J, with 11 bases in between. CDR1 is KGHSH, CDR2 LQKENI, per germline. The CDR3 DNA is TGTGCCAGCTCCCCTAGACGGGATGAAAAACTGTTTTTT. Its protein product is CASSPRRDEKLFF.

V is TRBV27 and J is TRBJ1-5; D might be TRBD1 (6 bases). CDR1 is MNHEY and CDR2 is SMNVEV in the germline V gene (reference sequence). The CDR3 consists of 14 residues. V was clipped by 5 bases and J by 0 bases, with 8 bases between them. CDR3 in amino acids: CASSLGASNQPQHF. The CDR3 coding sequence is TGTGCCAGCAGTCTGGGGGCTAGCAATCAGCCCCAGCATTTT.

The table lists this clone with a few counts. The V call is TRBV6-5, the J call TRBJ2-7; possibly TRBD1 for D (6 bases). CDR1 is MNHEY and CDR2 is SVGAGI in the germline V gene. The V end was cut by 2 bases, the J end by 1 base, with 12 bases between. This CDR3 is 15 amino acids long. The CDR3 nucleotides read TGTGCCAGCAGTTACGATCCCCAGGGGTCCTACGAGCAGTACTTC. The encoded protein is CASSYDPQGSYEQYF.

The chain employs TRBV11-2 and TRBJ1-5; D remains ambiguous. V lost 2 bases and J 6 bases, leaving 14 bases between the germline ends. Germline CDR1 reads SGHAT; CDR2 reads FQNNGV. The CDR3 has 15 amino acids. The CDR3 nucleotides are TGTGCCAGCAGCTTAAGCGACTCCTCGGGTCAGCCCCAGCATTTT. Protein product: CASSLSDSSGQPQHF.

The chain joins TRBV11-2 to TRBJ2-5; TRBD1 agrees at 7 bases. Germline V gene sequence: CDR1 SGHAT, CDR2 FQNNGV. V lost 3 bases and J lost 5; bases outside the gene matches: 9. The CDR3 spans 15 residues. CDR3 in amino acids: CASSFSGTAEETQYF. CDR3 in DNA: TGTGCCAGCAGCTTCTCGGGGACAGCGGAGGAGACCCAGTACTTC.

CDR3 loop: CASRGGGAVEQFF. As DNA, the CDR3 is TGTGCCAGCAGGGGCGGGGGGGCGGTTGAGCAGTTCTTC. The V call is TRBV27, the J call TRBJ2-1; TRBD2 matches at 9 bases. The CDR3 runs to 13 residues. V lost 6 bases to trimming and J lost 9 bases; unmatched junction nucleotides: 6. Germline V gene data show CDR1 as MNHEY and CDR2 as SMNVEV (reference sequence).

Turning to this clone: This sample also contains other DNA sequences that code for the same CDR3. The V call is TRBV27, the J call TRBJ2-7, with TRBD2 as a possible D gene (5 bases). V lost 3 bases to trimming and J lost 1 base, with 7 bases between them. The CDR3 loop spans 13 amino acids. Germline assignment: CDR1 MNHEY and CDR2 SMNVEV (reference sequence). CDR3 nucleotides: TGTGCCAGCAGTTTGGGCGGGTCCTACGAGCAGTACTTC. Protein: CASSLGGSYEQYF.

The chain has TRBV5-1 and TRBJ2-1; 10 positions agree with TRBD2. Germline CDR1 is SGHRS and CDR2 is YFSETQ. This CDR3 has 13 residues. The trim removed 3 bases at V and 8 bases at J, leaving 2 bases unmatched. In DNA, the CDR3 is TGCGCCAGCAGCTCCGGGACTAGCGATGAGCAGTTCTTC. Translating it yields CASSSGTSDEQFF.

The V gene is TRBV5-6, the J gene TRBJ2-7, with 7 bases aligning to TRBD1. V was pared by 0 bases and J by 0 bases, with 6 bases of the junction left unmatched. Germline CDR1 and CDR2: SGHDT and YYEEEE. The CDR3 covers 16 residues. The CDR3, as DNA: TGTGCCAGCAGCTTGGAACAGGGGCTTGTCTCCTACGAGCAGTACTTC. Translation: CASSLEQGLVSYEQYF.

J is TRBJ1-4 and V is TRBV5-1, with D possibly TRBD1 on 5 matching bases. This CDR3 contains 13 residues. Trimming cost V 5 bases and J 0 bases, with 5 bases left between them. The germline gives CDR1 SGHRS, CDR2 YFSETQ. The CDR3: CASRQATNEKLFF. Written as DNA, the CDR3 is TGCGCCAGCAGACAGGCAACTAATGAAAAACTGTTTTTT. The entire variable domain, with the rest obtained from reference TRBV5-1 and TRBJ1-4, is as follows: KAGVTQTPRYLIKTRGQQVTLSCSPISGHRSVSWYQQTPGQGLQFLFEYFSETQRNKGNFPGRFSGRQFSNSRSEMNVSTLELGDSALYLCASRQATNEKLFFGSGTQLSVL.

The chain combines TRBV9 with TRBJ2-3; 9 bases fit TRBD1. The CDR3 is 18 amino acids. With 4 bases clipped from V and 5 bases from J, the junction kept 17 bases outside the gene matches. Germline assignment: CDR1 SGDLS and CDR2 YYNGEE. DNA for the CDR3: TGTGCCAGCAGCCCCCCCGGACAGGGGATAATAAGCGGAGATACGCAGTATTTT. It codes for CASSPPGQGIISGDTQYF.

This chain's CDR3 is CSATPDNEQFF. The CDR3 bases are TGCAGTGCTACCCCAGACAATGAGCAGTTCTTC. The V gene is TRBV20-1, the J gene TRBJ2-1; no clear D. Germline CDR1 DFQATT, CDR2 SNEGSKA (reference sequence). This CDR3 is built from 11 residues. Trimming cost V 4 bases and J 5 bases, with 6 bases left between them.

This clone was counted only a few times. The chain carries TRBV6-4 and TRBJ2-3, with D perhaps TRBD2 (6 bases). This CDR3 region has 13 residues. Germline V gene lookup returns CDR1 MRHNA and CDR2 SNTAGT. The V gene lost 10 bases and the J gene lost 6 bases, with 17 bases spanning the gap. The CDR3 reads CANAGGETDTQYF. CDR3 DNA sequence: TGTGCCAATGCCGGGGGTGAGACGGATACGCAGTATTTT.

The rearrangement joins TRBV4-1 to TRBJ2-5, with 10 bases aligning to TRBD2. With 0 bases clipped from V and 3 bases from J, the junction kept 7 bases outside the gene matches. Germline CDR1 MGHRA, CDR2 YSYEKL. The CDR3 consists of 17 residues. The CDR3 reads CASSQDQVAGGKETQYF. The CDR3 bases are TGCGCCAGCAGCCAAGATCAGGTAGCGGGGGGTAAAGAGACCCAGTACTTC.

The chain has TRBV4-3 and TRBJ2-3; 9 nucleotides align to TRBD1. The V and J ends lost 3 bases and 6 bases, in that order; junction bases with no gene match: 16. This CDR3 is built from 18 residues. Per germline, CDR1 LGHNA and CDR2 YSLEER. CDR3 in amino acids: CASSQFERDRVSVDTQYF. As DNA, the CDR3 is TGCGCCAGCAGCCAGTTTGAAAGGGACAGGGTCTCCGTCGATACGCAGTATTTT.

This clone is a singleton in its sample. This chain joins TRBV29-1 and TRBJ2-5; 7 bases line up with TRBD2. V shed 7 bases and J 5 bases; nucleotides not matched to a gene: 13. CDR1 SQVTM and CDR2 ANQGSEA come from the germline V gene. The CDR3 covers 14 residues. CDR3: CSGRKRLAGETQYF. The CDR3 DNA is TGCAGCGGAAGAAAGAGACTAGCCGGGGAGACCCAGTACTTC.

The V gene is TRBV5-1, the J gene TRBJ2-5, with D tentatively TRBD1 (6 bases). The V gene lost 2 bases and the J gene lost 0 bases, with 8 bases spanning the gap. CDR3 length: 14 amino acids. Germline values: CDR1 SGHRS, CDR2 YFSETQ. CDR3 sequence reads: CASSFGQYQETQYF. For the CDR3, the DNA is TGCGCCAGCAGCTTCGGACAGTACCAAGAGACCCAGTACTTC.

There are a few counts of this clone. The chain recombines TRBV19 with TRBJ1-5; TRBD1 is a possible D gene (5 bases). Trimming pared 3 bases from V and 2 bases from J, leaving 17 bases between. This CDR3 is built from 17 residues. Germline CDR1 LNHDA, CDR2 SQIVND (reference sequence). This CDR3 reads CASSISDSLMGNQPQHF. In nucleotides, the CDR3 is TGTGCCAGTAGTATCAGCGACAGTTTAATGGGCAATCAGCCCCAGCATTTT.